This TCR beta chain was found in a study of T cells after yellow fever vaccination. This CDR3 has 15 amino acids. The germline gives CDR1 MNHEY, CDR2 SMNVEV (reference sequence). The germline V and J ends were trimmed by 8 bases and 0 bases, with 14 bases remaining between them. Study-level points and caveats: After the booster, approximately 96% of CD4 and more than 85% of CD8 primary-response clones were re-detected.

This clonotype showed up just a few times. What it binds is unknown. Each CDR3 protein gets one entry after TCRdb re-called the 5' RACE reads with MiXCR. The sample records over 300,000 distinct CDR3 sequences, around 6.8% being singletons. This clonotype was sampled from a man younger than 35 who received the YFV17D yellow fever vaccine. This chain links TRBV27 with TRBJ1-5; D gene unclear. The sample consisted of PBMCs, taken roughly 47 days after the first yellow fever vaccination. DNA of the CDR3: TGTGCCAGCGGAACCCTTGAAGATAGCAATCAGCCCCAGCATTTT. It is translated as CASGTLEDSNQPQHF.